The entry that follows covers one T cell receptor beta chain sequence. Other DNA sequences from this sample encode an identical CDR3 as well. Sequencing used immunoSEQ multiplex PCR; TCRdb keeps in-frame clones, though not all of them. The sample lists about 250,000 clones, around 90% occurring once. The data belong to a study of Ad26.COV2.S vaccination and SARS-CoV-2 variants. V lost 3 bases, J lost 2 bases, and 1 base stayed unmatched. CDR1 and CDR2 (germline): SEHNR, FQNEAQ (reference sequence). The CDR3 contains 16 residues. Treatment meaning: some 20 received Ad26.COV2.S at low or high dose, single or two shots; roughly five received placebo; per-sample allocation not given. Collection of the samples took place on day 63 after the first injection of vaccine or placebo.

The V and J genes are TRBV7-9 and TRBJ1-4; TRBD1 agrees at 12 bases. This TCR was recovered from a person aged 18 to 59 who received the Ad26.COV2.S COVID-19 vaccine or a placebo. The sequencing here drew on peripheral blood, taken in a trial of Ad26.COV2.S vaccine versus placebo. CDR3 nucleotide sequence: TGTGCCAGCAGCTTGGGACAGGGGGCCACTAATGAAAAACTGTTTTTT. Translating gives CASSLGQGATNEKLFF.